These 9 T cell receptor beta chains were all obtained from the same sample, sequenced in a study of T cell responses to AZD1222 COVID-19 vaccine. Using immunoSEQ multiplex PCR, the repertoire was profiled, and TCRdb retains in-frame clones only, with some absent. The sample has about 130,000 clones; roughly 90% are singletons. Sample: peripheral blood, taken 28 days after the second AZD1222 dose. These receptors came from an adult who received the AZD1222 COVID-19 vaccine.

The chain is built from TRBV7-2 and TRBJ2-2; D call uncertain. V shed 9 bases and J shed 0 bases, with 17 bases lying between them. This CDR3 comprises 16 residues. Germline values: CDR1 SGHTA, CDR2 FQGNSA. For the CDR3, the DNA is TGTGCCAGTCCGCTTAAGGCAGGTTCGAACACCGGGGAGCTGTTTTTT. Encoded protein: CASPLKAGSNTGELFF.

This chain connects TRBV19 to TRBJ1-2; D not certain. The CDR3 runs 12 residues. The V gene lost 10 bases and the J gene lost 0 bases, with 9 bases spanning the gap. Germline V gene sequence: CDR1 LNHDA, CDR2 SQIVND (reference sequence). CDR3 loop: CATRDANYGYTF. The CDR3 nucleotides read TGTGCCACTCGGGATGCTAACTATGGCTACACCTTC.

The rearrangement joins TRBV28 to TRBJ1-1; D not resolved. CDR3 length: 14 amino acids. Germline CDR1 reads MDHEN; CDR2 reads SYDVKM. V gave up 5 bases and J gave up 2 bases, with 12 bases separating them. The CDR3 DNA reads TGTGCCAGCAGTACCCAGCGGCTTAACACTGAAGCTTTCTTT. Amino acid sequence: CASSTQRLNTEAFF.

The J gene is TRBJ2-4, the V gene TRBV2; 8 positions agree with TRBD2. Germline V lookup: CDR1 SNHLY, CDR2 FYNNEI. Losses at the gene ends were 7 bases for V and 0 bases for J; bases not matched to a gene: 8. This CDR3 spans 16 amino acids. CDR3 sequence (DNA): TGTGCCAGCACTTTAGCGGGGCCAATAGCCAAAAACATTCAGTACTTC. Amino acids: CASTLAGPIAKNIQYF.

The gene calls are TRBV27 and TRBJ1-1; no firm D call. V lost 0 bases to trimming and J lost 1 base, with 9 bases between them. The germline CDR1 and CDR2 sequences are MNHEY and SMNVEV (reference sequence). The CDR3 is 15 amino acids. The CDR3 region has the DNA TGTGCCAGCAGTTTATCCGAAGCGGGGAACACTGAAGCTTTCTTT. Protein product: CASSLSEAGNTEAFF.

This sequence joins TRBV7-2 and TRBJ1-5; D uncertain. Germline lookup yields CDR1 SGHTA and CDR2 FQGNSA. The CDR3 loop spans 14 amino acids. V gave up 3 bases and J gave up 4 bases, with 10 bases separating them. The CDR3 loop is CASSFLSSNQPQHF. CDR3 nucleotide sequence: TGTGCCAGCAGCTTTTTGAGTAGTAATCAGCCCCAGCATTTT.

The chain has TRBV3-1 (or the pseudogene TRBV3-2) and TRBJ1-2; D gene uncertain. This CDR3 has 14 amino acids. With 1 base removed from V and 6 bases from J, the gap between germline ends came to 12 bases. In germline, CDR1 is LGHDT, CDR2 YNNKEL (reference sequence). This CDR3 is CASSQGLPPDGYTF. Here the CDR3 DNA reads TGTGCCAGCAGCCAAGGTCTACCCCCTGATGGCTACACCTTC.

In its sample, this clone was seen once. V is TRBV6-2 or TRBV6-3 and J is TRBJ1-1; TRBD1 matches at 10 bases. The J segment lost 4 bases and the V segment lost 6 bases, leaving 17 bases of the junction unmatched. Germline loops: CDR1 MNHEY, CDR2 SVGEGT. This CDR3 has 18 amino acids. CDR3 coding DNA: TGTGCCAGCAGCCGCATCGACAGGGGGCGCTTGGTGATCACTGAAGCTTTCTTT. Translation: CASSRIDRGRLVITEAFF.

The V and J genes are TRBV7-2 and TRBJ1-3, with a possible D match to TRBD1 (5 bases). The CDR3 spans 14 residues. The V gene lost 7 bases and the J gene lost 4 bases, with 14 bases spanning the gap. Germline V gene data show CDR1 as SGHTA and CDR2 as FQGNSA. CDR3 residues: CASKETDAGNTIYF. DNA for the CDR3: TGTGCCAGCAAGGAGACAGACGCCGGAAACACCATATATTTT. Full variable domain (rest looked up from reference TRBV7-2 and TRBJ1-3): GAGVSQSPSNKVTEKGKDVELRCDPISGHTALYWYRQSLGQGLEFLIYFQGNSAPDKSGLPSDRFSAERTGGSVSTLTIQRTQQEDSAVYLCASKETDAGNTIYFGEGSWLTVV.